The 2 T cell receptor beta chains below come from one sample, sequenced in a study of blood T cell repertoires in COVID-19. Here immunoSEQ multiplex PCR was the method, and the copy in TCRdb shows in-frame clones only, minus some. The sample contains tens of thousands of clones, roughly nine tenths of which appear only once. Sequencing was carried out using peripheral blood. The receptors shown here come from a woman at least 80 years old with acute or convalescent COVID-19.

The chain combines TRBV7-7 with TRBJ2-5; possibly TRBD1 for D (5 bases). The CDR3 spans 16 residues. V was shortened by 1 base and J by 2 bases, with 14 bases between the two germline ends. Germline assignment: CDR1 SSHAT and CDR2 FNYEAQ (reference sequence). The CDR3 DNA is TGTGCCAGCAGCTTAGGGGTGACAGTACCTCAAGAGACCCAGTACTTC. It specifies CASSLGVTVPQETQYF.

This sequence joins TRBV2 and TRBJ1-2; D is uncertain. Germline loops: CDR1 SNHLY, CDR2 FYNNEI. The V end was cut by 9 bases, the J end by 4 bases, with 39 bases between. The CDR3 spans 21 residues. CDR3 sequence reads: CARNDRILPPNPTLRGYGYTF. CDR3 nucleotides: TGTGCCAGAAACGATAGAATCCTCCCCCCCAATCCCACACTCCGGGGCTATGGCTACACCTTC.